The 15 T cell receptor beta chains reported below all come from one sample, sequenced in a study of long-term antiretroviral therapy in people with HIV. Sequencing relied on immunoSEQ assay v3.0, run at survey level. Sequenced by immunoSEQ multiplex PCR; TCRdb stores in-frame clones only, minus some. The sample yields around 13,000 clones, about 88% seen once. The sequences come from unsorted PBMCs, collected 2.1 years after starting antiretroviral therapy. The source is a woman aged 40-49 years with HIV.

This chain joins TRBV5-1 and TRBJ1-2; no definite D call. V was pared by 0 bases and J by 8 bases, with 17 bases between. Germline lookup yields CDR1 SGHRS and CDR2 YFSETQ. This CDR3 is built from 15 residues. The CDR3 coding sequence is TGCGCCAGCAGCTTGGCCGAGACGGAGCTGGGGGGCTACACCTTC. This sequence encodes CASSLAETELGGYTF.

The rearrangement uses TRBV27 and TRBJ2-7; 8 bases are a match to TRBD1. The CDR3 has 17 residues. The germline gives CDR1 MNHEY, CDR2 SMNVEV (reference sequence). V shed 3 bases, J shed 4 bases, and the junction held 14 bases outside the gene matches. CDR3 DNA sequence: TGTGCCAGCAGTTTCTTACCCGGGACAGGCGGATTATACGAGCAGTACTTC. Residues: CASSFLPGTGGLYEQYF.

The chain carries TRBV30 and TRBJ1-5, with 7 bases aligning to TRBD1. The V gene end was trimmed by 2 bases and the J gene end by 9 bases; junction bases not matched to a gene: 7. CDR1 is GTSNPN, CDR2 SVGIG, per germline (reference sequence). The CDR3 has 13 residues. The DNA for the CDR3 is TGTGCCTGGAGTAGGGGGCTTACGGCGCCCCAGCATTTT. It translates to CAWSRGLTAPQHF.

The chain has TRBV6-5 and TRBJ1-4, with TRBD1 matching 8 bases. Unmatched junction bases numbered 4, after V lost 4 bases and J lost 3 bases. Germline values: CDR1 MNHEY, CDR2 SVGAGI. The CDR3 loop spans 15 amino acids. The CDR3 sequence: CASSLDRGANEKLFF. The CDR3 nucleotides are TGTGCCAGCAGTTTAGACAGGGGAGCTAATGAAAAACTGTTTTTT.

V usage is TRBV7-8 and J usage is TRBJ2-5; weak D call: TRBD1 (6 bases). V lost 4 bases and J lost 3, with 12 bases in between. Germline lookup yields CDR1 SGHVS and CDR2 FQNEAQ. This CDR3 is built from 14 residues. CDR3 residues: CASSSPGDKETQYF. In nucleotides, the CDR3 is TGTGCCAGCAGCTCACCCGGGGACAAAGAGACCCAGTACTTC.

This chain links TRBV27 with TRBJ1-1; 7 bases are a match to TRBD1. CDR1 and CDR2 (germline): MNHEY, SMNVEV (reference sequence). This CDR3 has 14 amino acids. With 6 bases clipped from V and 4 bases from J, the junction kept 8 bases outside the gene matches. DNA for the CDR3: TGTGCCAGCAGGCCTAACCGGGACAGCACTGAAGCTTTCTTT. Its protein is CASRPNRDSTEAFF.

This clone was counted a few times. This sequence joins TRBV18 and TRBJ1-5; tentatively, D is TRBD1 (6 bases). Germline assignment: CDR1 KGHSH and CDR2 LQKENI. The CDR3 runs 16 residues. V gave up 2 bases and J gave up 6 bases, with 17 bases separating them. CDR3 nucleotides: TGTGCCAGCTCACCAAATACAGGGTGGGGTGGTCAGCCCCAGCATTTT. It translates to CASSPNTGWGGQPQHF.

The chain couples TRBV5-1 to TRBJ1-2; the D gene is possibly TRBD1 (6 bases). The CDR3 loop spans 15 amino acids. The V and J ends lost 1 base and 8 bases respectively, with 18 bases between them. Looked up from germline, CDR1 is SGHRS and CDR2 is YFSETQ. The CDR3 is CASSLSNNRDSGYTF. In nucleotides, the CDR3 is TGCGCCAGCAGCTTGTCCAACAACAGGGATTCGGGCTACACCTTC.

The CDR3 coding sequence is TGTGCCAGCAACCCATACAGGGAATCAACTAATGAAAAACTGTTTTTT. Its translation is CASNPYRESTNEKLFF. The chain uses TRBV2 and TRBJ1-4; D perhaps matches TRBD1 (6 bases). This CDR3 has 16 amino acids. V lost 7 bases, J lost 0 bases, and 15 bases lay in between. In germline, CDR1 is SNHLY, CDR2 FYNNEI.

The genes are TRBV7-6 and TRBJ1-1; tentative D call: TRBD1 (5 bases). CDR3 length: 14 residues. V was pared by 5 bases and J by 4 bases, with 14 bases between. CDR1 is SGHVS and CDR2 is FNYEAQ in the germline V gene. The CDR3 nucleotides are TGTGCCAGCAGCCGAACGACCGGGGCCACTGAAGCTTTCTTT. Translation: CASSRTTGATEAFF.

The J gene is TRBJ1-1, the V gene TRBV6-5; 7 positions agree with TRBD1. After removal of 0 bases from V and 4 bases from J, the junction contained 2 bases not matched to a gene. The CDR3 consists of 14 residues. Germline values: CDR1 MNHEY, CDR2 SVGAGI. CDR3 sequence: CASSYSNRGTEAFF. The CDR3 nucleotides are TGTGCCAGCAGTTACTCGAACAGGGGCACTGAAGCTTTCTTT.

The rearrangement joins TRBV21-1 to TRBJ2-7; the DNA was not compared with TRBD1, the D call given in the table. TRBV21-1 is a listed pseudogene. The CDR3 loop spans 14 amino acids. CDR3 amino acids: CASSKVRPAYEQYF. CDR3 DNA sequence: TGTGCCAGCAGCAAAGTTCGTCCAGCCTACGAGCAGTACTTC.

The V gene is TRBV7-2, the J gene TRBJ2-1; D is possibly TRBD1 (6 bases). The germline gives CDR1 SGHTA, CDR2 FQGNSA. The length of the CDR3 is 16 residues. The V and J ends lost 3 bases and 5 bases respectively, with 17 bases between them. The CDR3 sequence is CASSLDSTNQNNEQFF. In DNA, the CDR3 is TGTGCCAGCAGCTTGGACAGCACGAATCAAAACAATGAGCAGTTCTTC.

V is TRBV5-1 and J is TRBJ2-2; D possibly corresponds to TRBD2 (6 bases). Germline CDR1 reads SGHRS; CDR2 reads YFSETQ. Trimming took 7 bases from V and 7 from J, leaving 8 bases between them. The CDR3 is made up of 11 amino acids. The CDR3 DNA is TGCGCCAGCGAGGAGGGCGGGGAGCTGTTTTTT. It specifies CASEEGGELFF.

This chain joins TRBV7-2 and TRBJ2-7, with D perhaps matching TRBD1 (6 bases). Germline V gene sequence: CDR1 SGHTA, CDR2 FQGNSA. This CDR3 has 15 residues. The ends were cut back, 1 base at V and 2 bases at J, with 12 bases in the middle. The CDR3 bases are TGTGCCAGCAGCTTAGTTGGGGGCAGGGCCTACGAGCAGTACTTC. Encoded protein: CASSLVGGRAYEQYF.